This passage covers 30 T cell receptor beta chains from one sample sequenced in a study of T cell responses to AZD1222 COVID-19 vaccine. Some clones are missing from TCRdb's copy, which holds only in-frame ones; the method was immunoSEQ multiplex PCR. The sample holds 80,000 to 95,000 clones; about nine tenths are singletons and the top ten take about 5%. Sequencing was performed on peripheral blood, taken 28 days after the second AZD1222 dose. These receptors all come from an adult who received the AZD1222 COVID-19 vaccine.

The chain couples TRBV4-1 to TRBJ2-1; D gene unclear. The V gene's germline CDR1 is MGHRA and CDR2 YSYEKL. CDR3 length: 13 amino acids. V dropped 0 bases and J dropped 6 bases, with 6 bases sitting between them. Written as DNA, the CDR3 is TGCGCCAGCAGCCAAGAGCTTATCAATGAGCAGTTCTTC. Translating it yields CASSQELINEQFF.

The CDR3 here is CASSVTGTDTQYF. For the CDR3, the DNA is TGTGCCAGCAGCGTAACAGGGACAGATACGCAGTATTTT. The chain recombines TRBV9 with TRBJ2-3; D perhaps matches TRBD1 (6 bases). The CDR3 has 13 residues. Germline V CDR1 and CDR2: SGDLS, YYNGEE. V lost 1 base and J lost 3, with 6 bases in between.

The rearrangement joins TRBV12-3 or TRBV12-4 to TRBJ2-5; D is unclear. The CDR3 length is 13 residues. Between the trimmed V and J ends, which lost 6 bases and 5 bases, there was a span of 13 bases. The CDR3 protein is CASRTQLGETQYF. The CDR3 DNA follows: TGTGCCAGCAGGACCCAATTAGGGGAGACCCAGTACTTC.

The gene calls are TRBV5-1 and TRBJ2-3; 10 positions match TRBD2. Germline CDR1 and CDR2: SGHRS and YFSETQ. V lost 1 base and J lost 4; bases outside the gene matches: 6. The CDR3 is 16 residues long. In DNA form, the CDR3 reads TGCGCCAGCAGCTTGCGATTAGCGGGGGGATCAGATACGCAGTATTTT. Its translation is CASSLRLAGGSDTQYF.

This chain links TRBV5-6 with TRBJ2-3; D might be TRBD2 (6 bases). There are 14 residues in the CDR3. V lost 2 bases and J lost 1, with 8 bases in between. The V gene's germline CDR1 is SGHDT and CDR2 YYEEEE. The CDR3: CASSFGGGTDTQYF. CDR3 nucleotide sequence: TGTGCCAGCAGCTTCGGGGGTGGCACAGATACGCAGTATTTT.

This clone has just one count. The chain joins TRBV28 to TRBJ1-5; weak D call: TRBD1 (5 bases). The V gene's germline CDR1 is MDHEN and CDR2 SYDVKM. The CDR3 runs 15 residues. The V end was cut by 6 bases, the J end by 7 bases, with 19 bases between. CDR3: CASSFDSMIDQPQHF. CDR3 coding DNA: TGTGCCAGCAGCTTCGACAGTATGATCGACCAGCCCCAGCATTTT.

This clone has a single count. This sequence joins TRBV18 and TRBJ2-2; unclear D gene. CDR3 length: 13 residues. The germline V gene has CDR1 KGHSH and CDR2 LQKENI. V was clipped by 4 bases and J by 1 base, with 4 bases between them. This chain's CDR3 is CASSQENTGELFF. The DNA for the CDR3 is TGTGCCAGCTCACAAGAGAACACCGGGGAGCTGTTTTTT.

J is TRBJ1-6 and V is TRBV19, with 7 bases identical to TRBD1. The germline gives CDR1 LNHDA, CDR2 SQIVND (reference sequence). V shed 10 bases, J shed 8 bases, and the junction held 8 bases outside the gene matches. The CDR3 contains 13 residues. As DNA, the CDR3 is TGTGCCACCTCAACCAGGGGGGATTCACCCCTCCACTTT. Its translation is CATSTRGDSPLHF.

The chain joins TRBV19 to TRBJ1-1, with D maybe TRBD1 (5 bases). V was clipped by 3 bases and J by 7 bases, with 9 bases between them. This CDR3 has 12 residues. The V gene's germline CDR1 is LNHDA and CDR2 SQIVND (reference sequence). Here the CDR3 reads CASSIPGVEAFF. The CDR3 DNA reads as TGTGCCAGTAGTATCCCGGGGGTTGAAGCTTTCTTT.

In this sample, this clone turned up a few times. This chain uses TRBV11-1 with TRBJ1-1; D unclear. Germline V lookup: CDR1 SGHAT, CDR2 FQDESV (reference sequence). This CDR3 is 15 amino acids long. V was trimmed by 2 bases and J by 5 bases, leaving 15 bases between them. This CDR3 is CASSLFPPLETEAFF. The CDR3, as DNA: TGTGCCAGCAGCTTATTCCCCCCGCTGGAAACTGAAGCTTTCTTT.

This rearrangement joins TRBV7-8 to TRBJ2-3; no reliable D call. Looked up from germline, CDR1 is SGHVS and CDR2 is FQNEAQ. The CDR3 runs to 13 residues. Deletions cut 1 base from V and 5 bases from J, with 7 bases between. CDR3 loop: CASSLGQLDTQYF. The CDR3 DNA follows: TGTGCCAGCAGCTTAGGGCAGCTAGATACGCAGTATTTT.

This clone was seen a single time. The CDR3 region has the DNA TGTGCCAGCAGTTACTCAGGGACAGGGGATTCACCCCTCCACTTT. This sequence encodes CASSYSGTGDSPLHF. V usage is TRBV6-5 and J usage is TRBJ1-6, with 10 nucleotides matching TRBD1. Trimming cost V 0 bases and J 8 bases; bases outside gene matches: 1. Germline CDR1 is MNHEY and CDR2 is SVGAGI. There are 15 residues in the CDR3.

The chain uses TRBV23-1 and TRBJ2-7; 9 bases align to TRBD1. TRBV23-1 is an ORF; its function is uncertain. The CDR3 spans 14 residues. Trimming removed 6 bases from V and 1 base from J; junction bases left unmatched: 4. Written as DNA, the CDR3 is TGCGCCAGCAGAACCGGGACAGGGTCCTACGAGCAGTACTTC. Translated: CASRTGTGSYEQYF.

DNA of the CDR3: TGTGCCAGTAGCATGAGGACAGGGGAAATTTTGGAAGCTTTCTTT. Residues: CASSMRTGEILEAFF. The chain recombines TRBV19 with TRBJ1-1; 9 bases agree with TRBD1. V was clipped by 6 bases and J by 8 bases; unmatched bases: 13. This CDR3 comprises 15 residues. CDR1 is LNHDA, CDR2 SQIVND, per germline (reference sequence).

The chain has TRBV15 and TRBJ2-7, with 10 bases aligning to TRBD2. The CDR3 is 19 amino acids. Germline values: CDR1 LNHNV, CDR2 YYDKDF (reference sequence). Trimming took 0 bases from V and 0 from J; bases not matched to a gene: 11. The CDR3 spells CATSRDPPGLARSSYEQYF. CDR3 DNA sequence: TGTGCCACCAGCAGAGATCCTCCGGGACTAGCGCGGAGCTCCTACGAGCAGTACTTC. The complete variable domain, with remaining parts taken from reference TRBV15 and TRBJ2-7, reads DAMVIQNPRYQVTQFGKPVTLSCSQTLNHNVMYWYQQKSSQAPKLLFHYYDKDFNNEADTPDNFQSRRPNTSFCFLDIRSPGLGDTAMYLCATSRDPPGLARSSYEQYFGPGTRLTVT.

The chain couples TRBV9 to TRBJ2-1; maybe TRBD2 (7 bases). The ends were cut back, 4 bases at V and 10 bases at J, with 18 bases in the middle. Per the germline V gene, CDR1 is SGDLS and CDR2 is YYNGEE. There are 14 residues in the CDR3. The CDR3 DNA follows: TGTGCCAGCAGCCCTAAGGGGGGGATTGGGGAGCAGTTCTTC. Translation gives CASSPKGGIGEQFF.

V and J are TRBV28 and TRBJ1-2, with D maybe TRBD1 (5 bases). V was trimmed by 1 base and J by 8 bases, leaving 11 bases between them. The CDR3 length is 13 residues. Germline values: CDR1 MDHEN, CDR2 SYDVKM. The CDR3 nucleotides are TGTGCCAGCAGTTTATCTATCGGGACCGGCTACACCTTC. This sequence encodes CASSLSIGTGYTF.

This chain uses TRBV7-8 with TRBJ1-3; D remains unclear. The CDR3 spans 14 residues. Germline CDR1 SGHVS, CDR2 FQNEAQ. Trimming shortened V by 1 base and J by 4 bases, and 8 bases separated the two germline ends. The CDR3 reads CASSLEGGGNTIYF. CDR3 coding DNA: TGTGCCAGCAGCTTAGAGGGTGGCGGAAACACCATATATTTT.

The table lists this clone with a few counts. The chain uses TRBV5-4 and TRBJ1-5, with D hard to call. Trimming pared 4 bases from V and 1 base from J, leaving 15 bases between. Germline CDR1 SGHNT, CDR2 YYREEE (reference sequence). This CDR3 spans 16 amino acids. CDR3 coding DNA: TGTGCCAGCAGCCTGGACGGCAGTCTAAGCAATCAGCCCCAGCATTTT. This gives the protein CASSLDGSLSNQPQHF. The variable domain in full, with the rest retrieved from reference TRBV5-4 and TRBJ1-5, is ETGVTQSPTHLIKTRGQQVTLRCSSQSGHNTVSWYQQALGQGPQFIFQYYREEENGRGNFPPRFSGLQFPNYSSELNVNALELDDSALYLCASSLDGSLSNQPQHFGDGTRLSIL.

The CDR3 region has the DNA TGTGCCAGCAGCCTGGGACAGGGGATACAGCCCCAGCATTTT. Its protein product is CASSLGQGIQPQHF. The chain has TRBV2 and TRBJ1-5, with 10 positions matching TRBD1. Germline values: CDR1 SNHLY, CDR2 FYNNEI. V gave up 6 bases and J gave up 7 bases; unmatched junction bases: 6. CDR3 length: 14 residues.

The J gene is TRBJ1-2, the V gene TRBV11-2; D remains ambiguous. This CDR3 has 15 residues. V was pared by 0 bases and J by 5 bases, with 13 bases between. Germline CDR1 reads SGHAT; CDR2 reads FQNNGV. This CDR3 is CASSLDQVDIYGYTF. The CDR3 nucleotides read TGTGCCAGCAGCTTAGATCAAGTCGATATTTATGGCTACACCTTC.

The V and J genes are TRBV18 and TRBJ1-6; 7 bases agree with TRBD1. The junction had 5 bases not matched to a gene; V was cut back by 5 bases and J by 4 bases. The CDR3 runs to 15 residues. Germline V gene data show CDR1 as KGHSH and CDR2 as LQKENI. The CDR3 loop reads CASSFQGQYNSPLHF. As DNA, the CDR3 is TGTGCCAGCTCATTCCAGGGACAGTATAATTCACCCCTCCACTTT. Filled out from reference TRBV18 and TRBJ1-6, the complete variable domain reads NAGVMQNPRHLVRRRGQEARLRCSPMKGHSHVYWYRQLPEEGLKFMVYLQKENIIDESGMPKERFSAEFPKEGPSILRIQQVVRGDSAAYFCASSFQGQYNSPLHFGNGTRLTVT.

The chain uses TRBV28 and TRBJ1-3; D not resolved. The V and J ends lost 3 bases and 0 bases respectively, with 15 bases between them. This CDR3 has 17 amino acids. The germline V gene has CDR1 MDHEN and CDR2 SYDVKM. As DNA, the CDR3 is TGTGCCAGCAGTTTTCCTCCAGATTCGGGCTCTGGAAACACCATATATTTT. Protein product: CASSFPPDSGSGNTIYF.

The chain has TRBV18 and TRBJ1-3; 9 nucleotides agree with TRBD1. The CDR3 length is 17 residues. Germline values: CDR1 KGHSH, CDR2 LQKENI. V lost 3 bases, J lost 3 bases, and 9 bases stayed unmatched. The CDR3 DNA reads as TGTGCCAGCTCACCTCAAACGGGACAGGGAAATGGAAACACCATATATTTT. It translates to CASSPQTGQGNGNTIYF.

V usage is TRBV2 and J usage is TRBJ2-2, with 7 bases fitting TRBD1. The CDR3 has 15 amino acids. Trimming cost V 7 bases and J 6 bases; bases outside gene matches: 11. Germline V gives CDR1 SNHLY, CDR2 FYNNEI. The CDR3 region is CASKPTTGSPGELFF. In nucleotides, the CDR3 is TGTGCCAGCAAACCCACGACAGGGTCGCCCGGGGAGCTGTTTTTT.

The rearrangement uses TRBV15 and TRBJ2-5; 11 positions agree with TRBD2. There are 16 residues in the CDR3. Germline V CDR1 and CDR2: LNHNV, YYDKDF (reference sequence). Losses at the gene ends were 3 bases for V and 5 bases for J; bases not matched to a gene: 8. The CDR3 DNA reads TGTGCCACCAGCAGGGCTAGCGGGGGGCCGAGGGAGACCCAGTACTTC. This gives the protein CATSRASGGPRETQYF.

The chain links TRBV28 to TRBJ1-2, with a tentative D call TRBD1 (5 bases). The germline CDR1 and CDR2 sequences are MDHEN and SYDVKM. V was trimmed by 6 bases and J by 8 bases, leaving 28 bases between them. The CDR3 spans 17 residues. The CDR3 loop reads CASRDFGAAGSPRGYTF. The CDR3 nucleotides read TGTGCCAGCAGGGACTTTGGGGCCGCGGGCTCTCCCCGGGGCTACACCTTC.

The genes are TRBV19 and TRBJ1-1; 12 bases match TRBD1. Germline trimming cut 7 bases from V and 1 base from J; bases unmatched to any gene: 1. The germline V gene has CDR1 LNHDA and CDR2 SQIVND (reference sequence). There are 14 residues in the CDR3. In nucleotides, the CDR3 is TGTGCCAGTAAGGGACAGGGGGCGAACACTGAAGCTTTCTTT. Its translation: CASKGQGANTEAFF.

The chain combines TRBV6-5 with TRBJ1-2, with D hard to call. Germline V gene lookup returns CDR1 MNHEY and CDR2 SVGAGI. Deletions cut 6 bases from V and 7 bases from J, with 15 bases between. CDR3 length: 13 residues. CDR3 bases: TGTGCCAGCAGCCCCGGTTTGTGGGGTGGCTACACCTTC. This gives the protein CASSPGLWGGYTF.

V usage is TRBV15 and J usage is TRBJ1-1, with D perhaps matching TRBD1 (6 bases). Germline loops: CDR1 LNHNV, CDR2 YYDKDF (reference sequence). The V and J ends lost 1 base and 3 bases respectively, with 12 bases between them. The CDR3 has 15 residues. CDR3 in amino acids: CATSRAQTGYTEAFF. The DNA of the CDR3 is TGTGCCACCAGCAGAGCCCAAACAGGGTACACTGAAGCTTTCTTT.